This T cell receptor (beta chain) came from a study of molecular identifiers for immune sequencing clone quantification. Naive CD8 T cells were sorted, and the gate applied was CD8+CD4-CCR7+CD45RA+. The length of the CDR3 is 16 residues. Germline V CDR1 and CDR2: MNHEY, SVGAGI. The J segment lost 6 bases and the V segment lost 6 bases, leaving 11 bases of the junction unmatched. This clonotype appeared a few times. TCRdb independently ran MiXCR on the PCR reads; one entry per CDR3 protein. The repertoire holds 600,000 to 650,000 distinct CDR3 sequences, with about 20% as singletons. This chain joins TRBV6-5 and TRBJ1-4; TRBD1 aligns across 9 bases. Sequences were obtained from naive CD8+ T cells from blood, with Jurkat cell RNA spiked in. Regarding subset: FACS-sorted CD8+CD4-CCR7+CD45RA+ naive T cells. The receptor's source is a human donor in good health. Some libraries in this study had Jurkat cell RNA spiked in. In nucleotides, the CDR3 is TGTGCCAGCAGCCGGGACAGGGCGGGGGGACATGAAAAACTGTTTTTT. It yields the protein CASSRDRAGGHEKLFF.